Listed below are T cell receptor beta chains from one sample, sequenced in a study of shared clonotypes between healthy human individuals. The method was immunoSEQ multiplex PCR; TCRdb's version includes in-frame clones alone and lacks a portion of them. The profile shows about 2.1 million clones, about 93% of them singletons. Sequencing used naive CD8+ T cells from PBMCs. The receptors derive from a man between 18 and 35 years old in good health. Some clones in this sample may be carry-over from other donors' samples. CDR3s include the opening cysteine and the closing phenylalanine or tryptophan. D genes are given only for firm matches. For some rows the clone size is stated as once, few or many, or as a class when expanded; others skip it.

j_call | d_call | clone_size | v_call | cdr3_aa | cdr3_nt
TRBJ2-7 | NA | NA | TRBV11-2 | CASSFFRGYEQYF | TGTGCCAGCAGCTTCTTCAGGGGCTACGAGCAGTACTTC
TRBJ1-1 | NA | few | TRBV30 | CAWSVAWGSTEAFF | TGTGCCTGGAGTGTGGCATGGGGGAGCACTGAAGCTTTCTTT
TRBJ2-3 | TRBD1 | NA | TRBV28 | CASSPWTGSTDTQYF | TGTGCCAGCAGTCCTTGGACAGGGAGCACAGATACGCAGTATTTT
TRBJ2-7 | NA | NA | TRBV29-1 | CSVLGLYEQYF | TGCAGCGTGTTGGGCCTCTACGAGCAGTACTTC
TRBJ2-7 | NA | NA | TRBV2 | CASSDSGSSYEQYF | TGTGCCAGCAGTGATTCTGGCAGCTCCTACGAGCAGTACTTC
TRBJ2-2 | NA | NA | TRBV6-5 | CASSYSRSGELFF | TGTGCCAGCAGTTACTCGCGGTCCGGGGAGCTGTTTTTT
TRBJ2-5 | NA | NA | TRBV7-8 | CASIPGGQPTQETQYF | TGTGCCAGCATCCCCGGAGGACAGCCCACCCAAGAGACCCAGTACTTC
TRBJ1-1 | TRBD1 | NA | TRBV29-1 | CSVETPTGGGTEAFF | TGCAGCGTCGAGACCCCGACAGGGGGTGGGACTGAAGCTTTCTTT
TRBJ2-1 | TRBD1 | NA | TRBV27 | CASSFSGTGGANEQFF | TGTGCCAGCAGTTTCTCCGGGACAGGGGGTGCGAATGAGCAGTTCTTC
TRBJ1-1 | TRBD1 | NA | TRBV27 | CASSITGATEAFF | TGTGCCAGCAGTATCACAGGGGCCACTGAAGCTTTCTTT
TRBJ2-7 | TRBD2 | NA | TRBV7-2 | CASSGPTSGRYEQYF | TGTGCCAGCAGCGGACCGACTAGCGGAAGATACGAGCAGTACTTC
TRBJ1-1 | NA | few | TRBV4-1 | CASSLYTVNTEAFF | TGCGCCAGCAGCCTATATACAGTTAACACTGAAGCTTTCTTT
TRBJ1-5 | NA | NA | TRBV28 | CASSWRPGNQPQHF | TGTGCCAGCAGTTGGCGCCCCGGCAATCAGCCCCAGCATTTT
TRBJ2-3 | TRBD1 | NA | TRBV11-2 | CASSSRLGQSRGDTQYF | TGTGCCAGCAGCTCCCGTCTGGGACAGTCGAGGGGAGATACGCAGTATTTT
TRBJ1-3 | TRBD1 | NA | TRBV19 | CASSNRDRRNTIYF | TGTGCCAGTAGTAACCGGGACAGACGAAACACCATATATTTT
TRBJ2-1 | NA | NA | TRBV7-4 | CASSSTFQGISYNEQFF | TGTGCCAGCAGTTCAACATTCCAGGGGATCTCCTACAATGAGCAGTTCTTC
TRBJ1-1 | NA | once | TRBV16 | CASSHRHQGVEAFF | TGTGCCAGCAGCCATCGTCACCAGGGAGTTGAAGCTTTCTTT
TRBJ1-4 | TRBD1 | NA | TRBV7-9 | CASSRRGPNEKLFF | TGTGCCAGCAGCCGCAGGGGGCCTAATGAAAAACTGTTTTTT
TRBJ1-4 | TRBD1 | NA | TRBV11-2 | CASSLEQGAANEKLFF | TGTGCCAGCAGCTTAGAACAGGGGGCCGCTAATGAAAAACTGTTTTTT
TRBJ2-7 | TRBD2 | NA | TRBV5-1 | CASSLAGTSNLLSYEQYF | TGCGCCAGCAGCTTGGCCGGGACTAGCAATCTACTTTCCTACGAGCAGTACTTC
TRBJ2-6 | NA | NA | TRBV30 | CAWRGLGTSSGANVLTF | TGTGCCTGGAGGGGGCTGGGGACCAGCTCTGGGGCCAACGTCCTGACTTTC
TRBJ2-3 | NA | NA | TRBV9 | CASSAGVDTQYF | TGTGCCAGCAGCGCAGGGGTAGATACGCAGTATTTT
TRBJ2-5 | NA | NA | TRBV10-1 | CASSESKEGRSVETQYF | TGCGCCAGCAGTGAGTCGAAGGAGGGCAGGTCGGTAGAGACCCAGTACTTC
TRBJ2-2 | NA | NA | TRBV27 | CASSLVRSSSTPTGELFF | TGTGCCAGCAGCTTGGTTCGGTCGTCTTCTACCCCCACCGGGGAGCTGTTTTTT
TRBJ1-1 | TRBD1 | once | TRBV12-5 | CASGLQRGRNTEAFF | TGTGCTAGTGGTTTGCAAAGGGGGCGGAACACTGAAGCTTTCTTT
TRBJ2-1 | NA | NA | TRBV7-6 | CASSPEDAYNEQFF | TGTGCCAGCAGCCCCGAAGACGCCTACAATGAGCAGTTCTTC
TRBJ1-2 | NA | NA | TRBV7-9 | CASSSIAGLDGYTF | TGTGCCAGCAGCAGCATTGCGGGGCTGGATGGCTACACCTTC
TRBJ1-5 | NA | NA | TRBV19 | CASSPTTDQPQHF | TGTGCCAGTAGCCCCACAACGGATCAGCCCCAGCATTTT